These T cell receptor beta chains were read from a single sample in a study of cytomegalovirus exposure and HLA in healthy donors. TCRdb's copy holds only in-frame clones and misses some; the assay was immunoSEQ multiplex PCR. Of roughly 90,000 clones in the sample, approximately 88% were seen once. The material sequenced was PBMCs. These receptors came from a man between 18 and 35 years old in good health and CMV-seronegative. Each CDR3 is given with its conserved first and last residue. The D gene is left open where the match is weak. A row's size may be missing; if present it is once, few, many or a size class.

V: TRBV5-1; length: 12; size: .; D: TRBD2; J: TRBJ2-5; DNA: TGCGCCAGCAGTCCGGGGGGGGAGACCCAGTACTTC; CDR3: CASSPGGETQYF
V: TRBV11-3; length: 15; size: .; D: TRBD1; J: TRBJ1-1; DNA: TGTGCCAGCAGTTCCGGGACAGGGACGTACACTGAAGCTTTCTTT; CDR3: CASSSGTGTYTEAFF
V: TRBV7-7; length: 13; size: .; D: .; J: TRBJ2-5; DNA: TGTGCTAGCAGCCCCCTGGAGCAAGAGACCCAGTACTTC; CDR3: CASSPLEQETQYF
V: TRBV27; length: 14; size: .; D: .; J: TRBJ1-1; DNA: TGTGCCAGCAGTTTCACACCGTCGGGCACTGAAGCTTTCTTT; CDR3: CASSFTPSGTEAFF
V: TRBV5-1; length: 17; size: few; D: TRBD1; J: TRBJ1-4; DNA: TGCGCCAGCAGCTTGGCCGGGACAGGGCGTTTTCTCGAAAAACTGTTTTTT; CDR3: CASSLAGTGRFLEKLFF
V: TRBV5-1; length: 15; size: once; D: .; J: TRBJ2-7; DNA: TGCGCCAGCAGCTTGGACCGGACAGCACCCTACGAGCAGTACTTC; CDR3: CASSLDRTAPYEQYF
V: TRBV9; length: 12; size: .; D: .; J: TRBJ2-3; DNA: TGTGCCAGCAGCACCGGGGAGGATACGCAGTATTTT; CDR3: CASSTGEDTQYF
V: TRBV6-4; length: 14; size: .; D: .; J: TRBJ2-2; DNA: TGTGCCAGCAGTGCAGACAGATTCACCGGGGAGCTGTTTTTT; CDR3: CASSADRFTGELFF
V: TRBV27; length: 16; size: .; D: .; J: TRBJ1-6; DNA: TGTGCCAGCAGTCGCAGGACAGAGGCCTATAATTCACCCCTCCACTTT; CDR3: CASSRRTEAYNSPLHF
V: TRBV4-3; length: 17; size: once; D: TRBD2; J: TRBJ2-5; DNA: TGCGCCAGCAGCCAAGACGGTCCTAGCGGGCAGAGAGAGACCCAGTACTTC; CDR3: CASSQDGPSGQRETQYF
V: TRBV5-6; length: 11; size: once; D: .; J: TRBJ2-3; DNA: TGTGCCAGCAGCCGCGAGGATACGCAGTATTTT; CDR3: CASSREDTQYF
V: TRBV11-2; length: 14; size: .; D: TRBD2; J: TRBJ2-7; DNA: TGTGCCAGCAGCTGGGGAGGACTAGCTAACGAGCAGTACTTC; CDR3: CASSWGGLANEQYF
V: TRBV2; length: 14; size: .; D: .; J: TRBJ2-5; DNA: TGTGCCAGCACCTACGGGATGCTACAAGAGACCCAGTACTTC; CDR3: CASTYGMLQETQYF
V: TRBV6-5; length: 16; size: .; D: TRBD1; J: TRBJ2-2; DNA: TGTGCCAGCAGTTACTCGGAACAGGGGTGGGCCGGGGAGCTGTTTTTT; CDR3: CASSYSEQGWAGELFF
V: TRBV11-2; length: 14; size: .; D: .; J: TRBJ1-2; DNA: TGTGCCAGCAGCCCCCAAGGCAGGGACTATGGCTACACCTTC; CDR3: CASSPQGRDYGYTF
V: TRBV7-6; length: 16; size: .; D: TRBD2; J: TRBJ2-3; DNA: TGTGCCAGCAGCTCACTAGCGGGAGGCACCACAGATACGCAGTATTTT; CDR3: CASSSLAGGTTDTQYF
V: TRBV5-6; length: 19; size: .; D: TRBD2; J: TRBJ2-7; DNA: TGTGCCAGCAGCCGTCCCGGGACGTGGGGACTAGCGGGAGCAGGTGAGCAGTACTTC; CDR3: CASSRPGTWGLAGAGEQYF
V: TRBV5-4; length: 14; size: .; D: .; J: TRBJ2-7; DNA: TGTGCCAGCAGCTTGGAGTGGTCTATGAACGAGCAGTACTTC; CDR3: CASSLEWSMNEQYF
V: TRBV15; length: 16; size: .; D: TRBD2; J: TRBJ2-7; DNA: TGTGCCACCAGCAGAGGGGTGACGGGAGGGCCCCACGAGCAGTACTTC; CDR3: CATSRGVTGGPHEQYF
V: TRBV19; length: 15; size: once; D: .; J: TRBJ1-1; DNA: TGTGCCACCCGCGAGACCGGGTCACGAACCGCTGAAGCTTTCTTT; CDR3: CATRETGSRTAEAFF
V: TRBV7-8; length: 18; size: few; D: TRBD1; J: TRBJ2-1; DNA: TGTGCCAGCAGAAGGCCCAGTCCCGGGACAGGGGTCGGCAATGAGCAGTTCTTC; CDR3: CASRRPSPGTGVGNEQFF
V: TRBV5-5; length: 17; size: few; D: TRBD1; J: TRBJ1-2; DNA: TGTGCCAGCAGCTTGGAGGGACAGGTGACTACTAACTATGGCTACACCTTC; CDR3: CASSLEGQVTTNYGYTF
V: TRBV27; length: 13; size: .; D: .; J: TRBJ2-7; DNA: TGTGCCAGCAGCCAACTCGCGCGGTACGAGCAGTACTTC; CDR3: CASSQLARYEQYF
V: TRBV10-1; length: 15; size: .; D: .; J: TRBJ2-1; DNA: TGCGCCAGCAGTGAGTCCCGCAGCTCCTACAATGAGCAGTTCTTC; CDR3: CASSESRSSYNEQFF
V: TRBV14; length: 14; size: .; D: TRBD2; J: TRBJ2-1; DNA: TGTGCCAGCAGCTGGGGGCTAGCGGGCAATGAGCAGTTCTTC; CDR3: CASSWGLAGNEQFF
V: TRBV2; length: 14; size: few; D: TRBD1; J: TRBJ1-5; DNA: TGTGCCAGCAGACAGGGGAATCGCAATCAGCCCCAGCATTTT; CDR3: CASRQGNRNQPQHF
V: TRBV19; length: 14; size: .; D: .; J: TRBJ1-5; DNA: TGTGCCAGTAGTTTTGGCGGAGTCTATCAGCCCCAGCATTTT; CDR3: CASSFGGVYQPQHF
V: TRBV6-4; length: 14; size: .; D: TRBD2; J: TRBJ2-3; DNA: TGTGCCAGCAGTGCGACTAGCGGCACAGATACGCAGTATTTT; CDR3: CASSATSGTDTQYF
V: TRBV27; length: 18; size: .; D: TRBD1; J: TRBJ2-7; DNA: TGTGCCAGCAGTAGGGGAAATGCCGGGACAGGGTCCTCCTACGAGCAGTACTTC; CDR3: CASSRGNAGTGSSYEQYF
V: TRBV30; length: 13; size: .; D: .; J: TRBJ1-2; DNA: TGTGCCTGGAGTGCCCAGGGAAACTATGGCTACACCTTC; CDR3: CAWSAQGNYGYTF
V: TRBV14; length: 13; size: once; D: .; J: TRBJ1-1; DNA: TGTGCCAGCAGCCAGGACTTTAGCACTGAAGCTTTCTTT; CDR3: CASSQDFSTEAFF
V: TRBV7-9; length: 13; size: .; D: .; J: TRBJ1-5; DNA: TGTGCCAGCAGCTTAGAAGGGGGTCAGCCCCAGCATTTT; CDR3: CASSLEGGQPQHF
V: TRBV27; length: 14; size: few; D: TRBD1; J: TRBJ1-1; DNA: TGTGCCAGCAGAACACAGGGGGCTGGAACTGAAGCTTTCTTT; CDR3: CASRTQGAGTEAFF
V: TRBV7-9; length: 16; size: .; D: .; J: TRBJ2-6; DNA: TGTGCCAGCAGCTTATTGACGGGTCCCGGGGCCAACGTCCTGACTTTC; CDR3: CASSLLTGPGANVLTF
V: TRBV23-1; length: 11; size: .; D: .; J: TRBJ1-1; DNA: TGCGCCAGCAGTCCTCACAGAGAAGCTTTCTTT; CDR3: CASSPHREAFF
V: TRBV29-1; length: 16; size: .; D: TRBD1; J: TRBJ2-3; DNA: TGCAGCGTTGGAATGACAGGGAAAGCGAGGGCAGATACGCAGTATTTT; CDR3: CSVGMTGKARADTQYF
V: TRBV30; length: 13; size: once; D: TRBD1; J: TRBJ2-1; DNA: TGTGCCTGGAGTTACAGGGGCGAGATGGAGCAGTTCTTC; CDR3: CAWSYRGEMEQFF
V: TRBV30; length: 14; size: .; D: .; J: TRBJ1-2; DNA: TGTGCCTGGGGGGGGAATGGGGCGGGCTATGGCTACACCTTC; CDR3: CAWGGNGAGYGYTF
V: TRBV9; length: 19; size: once; D: TRBD2; J: TRBJ2-2; DNA: TGTGCCAGCAGCGTAGTCCCCCCGTCTAGCGGGAGAAACACCGGGGAGCTGTTTTTT; CDR3: CASSVVPPSSGRNTGELFF
V: TRBV30; length: 12; size: .; D: .; J: TRBJ1-2; DNA: TGTGCCTGGAGTCTGGGAGTGTATGGCTACACCTTC; CDR3: CAWSLGVYGYTF
V: TRBV6-1; length: 16; size: .; D: TRBD2; J: TRBJ2-1; DNA: TGTGCCAGCAGTGGGTTAGCGGGAGGGCCCTACAATGAGCAGTTCTTC; CDR3: CASSGLAGGPYNEQFF
V: TRBV27; length: 13; size: .; D: .; J: TRBJ1-1; DNA: TGTGCCAGTAAACAGGGCCCTGGGACTGAAGCTTTCTTT; CDR3: CASKQGPGTEAFF
V: TRBV2; length: 15; size: .; D: TRBD1; J: TRBJ1-5; DNA: TGTGCCAGCAATCTACAGGGGGCTAGCAATCAGCCCCAGCATTTT; CDR3: CASNLQGASNQPQHF
V: TRBV5-8; length: 16; size: .; D: .; J: TRBJ1-1; DNA: TGTGCCAGCCTGCTTACTGCAGGGCTCAGGAACACTGAAGCTTTCTTT; CDR3: CASLLTAGLRNTEAFF
V: TRBV6-1; length: 16; size: .; D: TRBD2; J: TRBJ2-3; DNA: TGTGCCAGCAGTGTAGGGACTAGCGGGTACACAGATACGCAGTATTTT; CDR3: CASSVGTSGYTDTQYF
V: TRBV18; length: 14; size: .; D: TRBD1; J: TRBJ1-1; DNA: TGTGCCAGCTCACCGACAGGGCTGGGCACTGAAGCTTTCTTT; CDR3: CASSPTGLGTEAFF
V: TRBV10-1; length: 17; size: few; D: TRBD1; J: TRBJ1-1; DNA: TGCGCCAGCAGTGAGAGGACAGGGGCCTTACAGGGCACTGAAGCTTTCTTT; CDR3: CASSERTGALQGTEAFF
V: TRBV7-2; length: 15; size: .; D: .; J: TRBJ1-4; DNA: TGTGCCAGCAGAGTGAGGAGGGCAACTAATGAAAAACTGTTTTTT; CDR3: CASRVRRATNEKLFF
V: TRBV28; length: 14; size: .; D: .; J: TRBJ2-1; DNA: TGTGCCAGCAGTTTGGCACAGGGAAGGAGTGAGCAGTTCTTC; CDR3: CASSLAQGRSEQFF
V: TRBV27; length: 17; size: .; D: TRBD1; J: TRBJ1-2; DNA: TGTGCCAGCAGTTTGACAGGGGGCTTATTGTTAAACTATGGCTACACCTTC; CDR3: CASSLTGGLLLNYGYTF
V: TRBV7-9; length: 14; size: .; D: .; J: TRBJ1-2; DNA: TGTGCCAGCAGCTTTACAGGGCCCAACTATGGCTACACCTTC; CDR3: CASSFTGPNYGYTF
V: TRBV9; length: 13; size: .; D: .; J: TRBJ1-2; DNA: TGTGCCAGCACCACGACTGCGAACTATGGCTACACCTTC; CDR3: CASTTTANYGYTF
V: TRBV7-9; length: 12; size: .; D: .; J: TRBJ1-2; DNA: TGTTCCAGCAGCTTATTCACCTCTAGCTACACCTTC; CDR3: CSSSLFTSSYTF
V: TRBV2; length: 14; size: .; D: TRBD2; J: TRBJ2-1; DNA: TGTGCCAGCAAAACAAGCGGGAGTCTCGGTGAGCAGTTCTTC; CDR3: CASKTSGSLGEQFF